This T cell receptor beta chain was recorded in a study of shared T cell receptors in the human thymus. V was shortened by 6 bases and J by 0 bases, with 21 bases between the two germline ends. Germline V gene sequence: CDR1 MDHEN, CDR2 SYDVKM. There are 17 residues in the CDR3. Here immunoSEQ multiplex PCR was the method, and the copy in TCRdb shows in-frame clones only, minus some. Of 700,000 to 750,000 clones listed, approximately 85% are singletons. This same sample was also part of a study on human thymus T cells. That work contributes: Resections that were taken during corrective heart surgery supplied the thymus tissue. Gene usage for V and J segments appeared biased in thymic and blood repertoires. Highly overlapping thymic repertoires among unrelated individuals were reported in related research.

The V and J genes are TRBV28 and TRBJ2-7; possibly TRBD1 for D (6 bases). The source material was thymocytes. This TCR came from a girl less than two years old with a congenital heart defect. The CDR3 spells CASRRTPQGKSSYEQYF. CDR3 DNA sequence: TGTGCCAGCAGACGGACCCCACAGGGCAAGAGCTCCTACGAGCAGTACTTC.